This T cell receptor beta chain was identified in a study of T-cell reconstitution after alpha-beta-depleted transplantation in children. On this clonotype itself: Its antigen is not known.

General study results and limits: Recipient T cells and thymic progenitors that survived were the source of the high TCRbeta diversity seen at day 60 in some patients. There were reportedly several hundred expanded graft clones from which alpha-beta T cells came about two months after transplant. At one year after transplant, newly produced T cells mostly accounted for T-cell counts and diversity.

Using unique molecular identifiers, the investigators prepared the TCRbeta library. TCRdb processed the PCR reads anew with MiXCR; each CDR3 protein has one entry. This sample has approximately 500,000 distinct CDR3 sequences; roughly 10% occur once, and the top ten carry about 2.1%. The origin of this receptor is a child aged 2 to 15 with inherited bone marrow failure, due to receive a stem cell transplant. The input for sequencing was PBMCs, taken before TCRalphabeta/CD19-depleted stem cell transplant.

The CDR3 DNA reads TGTGCCAGCAGCTTAACCGCTAGCGAGTTTAGCACAGATACGCAGTATTTT. Amino acid sequence: CASSLTASEFSTDTQYF. The J gene is TRBJ2-3, the V gene TRBV7-2; a weak D match, TRBD2 (6 bases). Germline CDR1 is SGHTA and CDR2 is FQGNSA. The germline V and J ends were trimmed by 2 bases and 0 bases, with 15 bases remaining between them. This CDR3 contains 17 residues. Complete variable domain (other parts from reference TRBV7-2 and TRBJ2-3): GAGVSQSPSNKVTEKGKDVELRCDPISGHTALYWYRQSLGQGLEFLIYFQGNSAPDKSGLPSDRFSAERTGGSVSTLTIQRTQQEDSAVYLCASSLTASEFSTDTQYFGPGTRLTVL.